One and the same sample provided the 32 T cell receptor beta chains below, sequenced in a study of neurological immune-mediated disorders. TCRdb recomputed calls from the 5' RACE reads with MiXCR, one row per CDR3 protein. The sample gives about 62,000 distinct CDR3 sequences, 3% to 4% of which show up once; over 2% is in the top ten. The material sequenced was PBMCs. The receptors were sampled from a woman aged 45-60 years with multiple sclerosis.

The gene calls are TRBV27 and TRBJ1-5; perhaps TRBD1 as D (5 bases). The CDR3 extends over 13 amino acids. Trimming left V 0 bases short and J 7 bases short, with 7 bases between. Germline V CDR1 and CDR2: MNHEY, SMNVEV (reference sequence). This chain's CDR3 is CASSLSWGQPQHF. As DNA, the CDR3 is TGTGCCAGCAGTTTATCGTGGGGGCAGCCCCAGCATTTT.

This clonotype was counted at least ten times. The CDR3 DNA follows: TGTGCCAGCAGCAACCCGGACGGGGAGCAGTACTTC. It is translated as CASSNPDGEQYF. The rearrangement joins TRBV5-6 to TRBJ2-7; D not certain. The CDR3 spans 12 residues. The V end lost 4 bases, the J end lost 7 bases, and 12 bases lay between the germline ends. From germline, CDR1 is SGHDT and CDR2 YYEEEE. The full variable domain, with the rest looked up from reference TRBV5-6 and TRBJ2-7, is DAGVTQSPTHLIKTRGQQVTLRCSPKSGHDTVSWYQQALGQGPQFIFQYYEEEERQRGNFPDRFSGHQFPNYSSELNVNALLLGDSALYLCASSNPDGEQYFGPGTRLTVT.

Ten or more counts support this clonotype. This chain's CDR3 is CASSLQGTSYGYTF. The CDR3 DNA is TGTGCCAGCAGCTTGCAGGGTACAAGCTATGGCTACACCTTC. The J gene is TRBJ1-2, the V gene TRBV5-4; maybe TRBD1 (5 bases). With 1 base removed from V and 4 bases from J, the gap between germline ends came to 11 bases. The CDR3 totals 14 residues. The germline gives CDR1 SGHNT, CDR2 YYREEE (reference sequence).

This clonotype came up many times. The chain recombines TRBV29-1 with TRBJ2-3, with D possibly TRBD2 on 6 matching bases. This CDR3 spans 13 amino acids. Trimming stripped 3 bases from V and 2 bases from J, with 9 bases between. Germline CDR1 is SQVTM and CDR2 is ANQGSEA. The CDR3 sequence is CSVDRGNTDTQYF. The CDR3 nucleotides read TGCAGCGTTGATCGCGGGAACACAGATACGCAGTATTTT.

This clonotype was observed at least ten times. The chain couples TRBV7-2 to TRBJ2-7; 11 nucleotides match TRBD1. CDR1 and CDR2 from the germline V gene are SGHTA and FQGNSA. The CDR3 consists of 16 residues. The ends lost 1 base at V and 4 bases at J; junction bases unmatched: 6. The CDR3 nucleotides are TGTGCCAGCAGCTTAGGGACAGGGGGCGTTATGTACGAGCAGTACTTC. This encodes CASSLGTGGVMYEQYF.

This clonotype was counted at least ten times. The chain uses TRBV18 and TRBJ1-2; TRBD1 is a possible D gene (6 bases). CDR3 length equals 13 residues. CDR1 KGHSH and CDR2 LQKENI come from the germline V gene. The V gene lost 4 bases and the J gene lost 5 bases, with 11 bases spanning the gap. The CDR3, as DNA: TGTGCCAGCTCACGAGGGGGTCGTTATGGCTACACCTTC. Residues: CASSRGGRYGYTF.

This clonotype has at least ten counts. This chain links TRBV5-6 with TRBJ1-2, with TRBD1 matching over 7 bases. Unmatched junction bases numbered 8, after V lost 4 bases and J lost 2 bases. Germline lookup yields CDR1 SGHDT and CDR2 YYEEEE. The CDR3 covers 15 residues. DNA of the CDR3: TGTGCCAGCAGCCGACAGGGTCAGGAAAACTATGGCTACACCTTC. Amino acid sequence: CASSRQGQENYGYTF.

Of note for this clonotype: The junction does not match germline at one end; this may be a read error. As DNA, the CDR3 is TGTGCCAGCAGTGGGGACAGGGGGCAGCCCCAGAATTTT. It codes for CASSGDRGQPQNF. The chain is built from TRBV25-1 and TRBJ1-5; TRBD1 agrees at 12 bases. Germline CDR1 MGHDK, CDR2 SYGVNS. The CDR3 is made up of 13 amino acids.

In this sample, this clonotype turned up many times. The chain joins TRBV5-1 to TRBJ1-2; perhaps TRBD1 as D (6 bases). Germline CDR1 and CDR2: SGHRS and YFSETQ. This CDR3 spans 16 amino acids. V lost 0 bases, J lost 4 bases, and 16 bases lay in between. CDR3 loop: CASSLGQEGRFYGYTF. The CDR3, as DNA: TGCGCCAGCAGCTTGGGACAGGAAGGAAGATTCTATGGCTACACCTTC. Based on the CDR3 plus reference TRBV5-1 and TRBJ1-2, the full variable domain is KAGVTQTPRYLIKTRGQQVTLSCSPISGHRSVSWYQQTPGQGLQFLFEYFSETQRNKGNFPGRFSGRQFSNSRSEMNVSTLELGDSALYLCASSLGQEGRFYGYTFGSGTRLTVV.

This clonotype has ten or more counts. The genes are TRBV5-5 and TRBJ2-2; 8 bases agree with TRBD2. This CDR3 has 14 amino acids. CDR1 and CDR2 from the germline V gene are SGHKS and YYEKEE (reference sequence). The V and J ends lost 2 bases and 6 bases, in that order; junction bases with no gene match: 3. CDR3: CASSFTGGAGELFF. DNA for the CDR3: TGTGCCAGCAGCTTCACCGGGGGGGCCGGGGAGCTGTTTTTT.

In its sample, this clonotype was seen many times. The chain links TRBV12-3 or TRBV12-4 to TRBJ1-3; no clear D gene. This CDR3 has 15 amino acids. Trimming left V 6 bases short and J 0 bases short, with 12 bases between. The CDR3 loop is CASSSGMHSGNTIYF. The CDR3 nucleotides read TGTGCCAGCAGCTCCGGGATGCACTCTGGAAACACCATATATTTT.

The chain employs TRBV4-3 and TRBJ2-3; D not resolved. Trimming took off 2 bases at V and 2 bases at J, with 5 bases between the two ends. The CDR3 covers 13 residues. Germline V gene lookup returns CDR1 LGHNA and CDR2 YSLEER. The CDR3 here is CASSQTLTDTQYF. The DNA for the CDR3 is TGCGCCAGCAGCCAAACACTCACAGATACGCAGTATTTT.

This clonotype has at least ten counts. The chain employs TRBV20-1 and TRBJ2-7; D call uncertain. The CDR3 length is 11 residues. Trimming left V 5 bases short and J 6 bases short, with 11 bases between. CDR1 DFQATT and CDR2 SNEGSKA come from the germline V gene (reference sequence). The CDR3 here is CSASDPSEQYF. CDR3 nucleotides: TGCAGTGCTTCGGACCCTTCCGAGCAGTACTTC.

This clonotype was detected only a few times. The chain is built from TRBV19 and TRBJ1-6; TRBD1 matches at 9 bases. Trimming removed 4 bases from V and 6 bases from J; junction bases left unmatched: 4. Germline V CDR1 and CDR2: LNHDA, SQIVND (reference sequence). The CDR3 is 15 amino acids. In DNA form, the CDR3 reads TGTGCCAGTAGTACGGGACAGGGACTTAATTCACCCCTCCACTTT. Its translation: CASSTGQGLNSPLHF.

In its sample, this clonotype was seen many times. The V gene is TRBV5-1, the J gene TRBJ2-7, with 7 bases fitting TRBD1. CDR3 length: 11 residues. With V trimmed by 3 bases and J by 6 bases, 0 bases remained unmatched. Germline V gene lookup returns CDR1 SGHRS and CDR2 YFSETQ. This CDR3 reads CASSWDSEQYF. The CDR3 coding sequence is TGCGCCAGCAGCTGGGACAGCGAGCAGTACTTC.

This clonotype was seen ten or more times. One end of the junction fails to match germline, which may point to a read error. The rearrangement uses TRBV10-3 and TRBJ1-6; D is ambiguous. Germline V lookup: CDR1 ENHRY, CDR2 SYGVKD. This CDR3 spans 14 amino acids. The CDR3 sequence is CATGGGTDNSPLNF. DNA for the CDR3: TGTGCCACGGGCGGCGGAACCGATAATTCACCCCTCAACTTT.

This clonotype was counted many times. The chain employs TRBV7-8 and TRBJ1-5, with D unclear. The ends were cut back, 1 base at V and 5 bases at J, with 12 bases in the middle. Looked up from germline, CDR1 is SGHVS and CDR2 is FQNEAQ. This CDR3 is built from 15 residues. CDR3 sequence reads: CASSLGNGVDQPQHF. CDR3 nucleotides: TGTGCCAGCAGCTTAGGAAACGGGGTGGATCAGCCCCAGCATTTT. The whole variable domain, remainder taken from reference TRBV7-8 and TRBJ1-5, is GAGVSQSPRYKVAKRGQDVALRCDPISGHVSLFWYQQALGQGPEFLTYFQNEAQLDKSGLPSDRFFAERPEGSVSTLKIQRTQQEDSAVYLCASSLGNGVDQPQHFGDGTRLSIL.

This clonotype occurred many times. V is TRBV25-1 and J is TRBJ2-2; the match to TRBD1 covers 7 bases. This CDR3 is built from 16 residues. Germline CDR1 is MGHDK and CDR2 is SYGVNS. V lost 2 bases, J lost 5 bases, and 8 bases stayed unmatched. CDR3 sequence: CASSERNRGWTGELFF. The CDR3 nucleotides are TGTGCCAGCAGTGAACGGAACAGGGGATGGACCGGGGAGCTGTTTTTT.

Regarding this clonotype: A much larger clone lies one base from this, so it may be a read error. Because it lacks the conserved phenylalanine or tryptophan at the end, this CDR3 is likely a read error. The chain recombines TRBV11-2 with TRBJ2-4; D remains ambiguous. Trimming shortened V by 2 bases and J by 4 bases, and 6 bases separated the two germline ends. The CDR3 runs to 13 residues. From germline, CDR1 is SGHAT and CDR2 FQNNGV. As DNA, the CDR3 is TGTGCCAGCAGCTTATCCCAAAAAAACATTCAGTACTCC. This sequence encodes CASSLSQKNIQYS.

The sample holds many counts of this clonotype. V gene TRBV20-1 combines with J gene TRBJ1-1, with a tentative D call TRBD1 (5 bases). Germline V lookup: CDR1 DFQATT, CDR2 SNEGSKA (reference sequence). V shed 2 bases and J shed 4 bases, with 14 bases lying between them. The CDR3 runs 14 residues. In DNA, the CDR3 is TGCAGTGCTAGAAACCCAGGGACGGTCACTGAAGCTTTCTTT. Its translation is CSARNPGTVTEAFF.

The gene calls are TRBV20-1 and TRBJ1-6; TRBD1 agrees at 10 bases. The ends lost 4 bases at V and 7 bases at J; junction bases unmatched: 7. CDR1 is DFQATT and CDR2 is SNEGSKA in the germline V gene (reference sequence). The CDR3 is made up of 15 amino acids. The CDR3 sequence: CSATRTGGPNSPLHF. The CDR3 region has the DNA TGCAGTGCTACGAGGACAGGGGGTCCGAATTCACCCCTCCACTTT.

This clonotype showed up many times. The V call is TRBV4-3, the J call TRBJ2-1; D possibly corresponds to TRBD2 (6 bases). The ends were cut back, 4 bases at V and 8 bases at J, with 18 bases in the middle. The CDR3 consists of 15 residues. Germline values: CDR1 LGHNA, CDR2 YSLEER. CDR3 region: CASSPRGTGTDEQFF. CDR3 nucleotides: TGCGCCAGCAGCCCTCGGGGGACTGGGACGGATGAGCAGTTCTTC.

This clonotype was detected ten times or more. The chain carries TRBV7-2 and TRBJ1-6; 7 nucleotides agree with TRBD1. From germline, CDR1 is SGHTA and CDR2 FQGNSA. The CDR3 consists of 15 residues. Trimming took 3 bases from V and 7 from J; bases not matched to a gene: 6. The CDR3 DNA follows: TGTGCCAGCAGCTTGGGGGGGACAGCGAATTCACCCCTCCACTTT. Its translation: CASSLGGTANSPLHF.

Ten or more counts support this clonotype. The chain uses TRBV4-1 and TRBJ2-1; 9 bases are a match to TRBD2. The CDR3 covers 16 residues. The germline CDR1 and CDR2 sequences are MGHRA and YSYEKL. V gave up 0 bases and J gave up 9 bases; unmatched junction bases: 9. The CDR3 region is CASSQESSGDRREQFF. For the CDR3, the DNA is TGCGCCAGCAGCCAAGAGTCTAGCGGGGATCGGCGTGAGCAGTTCTTC.

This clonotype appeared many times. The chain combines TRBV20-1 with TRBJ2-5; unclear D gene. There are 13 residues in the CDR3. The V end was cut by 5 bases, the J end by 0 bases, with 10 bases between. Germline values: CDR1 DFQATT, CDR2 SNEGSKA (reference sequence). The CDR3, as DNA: TGCAGTGCTTACCGAGCCGACCAAGAGACCCAGTACTTC. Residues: CSAYRADQETQYF.

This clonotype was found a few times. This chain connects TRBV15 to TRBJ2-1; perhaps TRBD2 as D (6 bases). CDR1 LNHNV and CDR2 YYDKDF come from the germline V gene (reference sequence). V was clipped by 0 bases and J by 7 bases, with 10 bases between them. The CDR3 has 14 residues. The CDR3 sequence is CATSRDTGENEQFF. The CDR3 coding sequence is TGTGCCACCAGCAGAGATACGGGGGAAAATGAGCAGTTCTTC.

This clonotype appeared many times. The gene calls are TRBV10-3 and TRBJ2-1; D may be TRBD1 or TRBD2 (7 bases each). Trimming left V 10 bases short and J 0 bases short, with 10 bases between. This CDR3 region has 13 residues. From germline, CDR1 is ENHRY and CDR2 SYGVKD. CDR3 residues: CATGGGSYNEQFF. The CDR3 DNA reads TGTGCCACAGGGGGGGGCTCCTACAATGAGCAGTTCTTC.

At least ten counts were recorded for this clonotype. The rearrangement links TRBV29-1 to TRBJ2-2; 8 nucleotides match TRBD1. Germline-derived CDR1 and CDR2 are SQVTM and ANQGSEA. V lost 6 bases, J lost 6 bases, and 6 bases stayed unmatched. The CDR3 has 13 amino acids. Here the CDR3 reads CSVAGQGPGELFF. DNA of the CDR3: TGCAGCGTCGCCGGACAGGGTCCCGGGGAGCTGTTTTTT.

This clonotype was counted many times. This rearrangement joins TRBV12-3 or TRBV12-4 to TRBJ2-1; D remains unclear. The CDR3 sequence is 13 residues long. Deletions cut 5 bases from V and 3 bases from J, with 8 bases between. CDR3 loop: CASSRLDYNEQFF. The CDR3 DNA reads TGTGCCAGCAGTAGGTTAGACTACAATGAGCAGTTCTTC.

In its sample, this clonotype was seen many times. CDR3 nucleotides: TGTGCCATCAGTGAGGCCCGTTTCTTGAACACCGGGGAGCTGTTTTTT. Its translation is CAISEARFLNTGELFF. V is TRBV10-3 and J is TRBJ2-2; the D is unclear. This CDR3 region has 16 residues. Per the germline V gene, CDR1 is ENHRY and CDR2 is SYGVKD. Trimming pared 2 bases from V and 1 base from J, leaving 11 bases between.

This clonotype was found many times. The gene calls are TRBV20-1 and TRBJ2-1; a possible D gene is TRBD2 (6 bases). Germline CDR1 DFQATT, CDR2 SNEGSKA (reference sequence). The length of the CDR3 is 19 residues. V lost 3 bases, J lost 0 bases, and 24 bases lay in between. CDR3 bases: TGCAGTGCTAGTTTGAGGAGGGGCCAGCCCGCGAGCTCCTACAATGAGCAGTTCTTC. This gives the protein CSASLRRGQPASSYNEQFF.

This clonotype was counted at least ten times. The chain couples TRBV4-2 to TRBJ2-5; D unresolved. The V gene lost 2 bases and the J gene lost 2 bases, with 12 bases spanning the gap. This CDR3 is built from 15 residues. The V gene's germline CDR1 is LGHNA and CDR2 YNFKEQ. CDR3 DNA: TGTGCCAGCAGCCAACGTTCCCCGGTACAAGAGACCCAGTACTTC. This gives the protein CASSQRSPVQETQYF.